The 9 T cell receptor beta chains presented below share a single source sample, sequenced in a study of T-cell reconstitution after alpha-beta-depleted transplantation in children. The library targeted TCRbeta and was prepared with unique molecular identifiers. From the PCR reads, TCRdb called clonotypes with MiXCR, one entry per CDR3 protein. Altogether a few hundred thousand distinct CDR3 sequences are present, over 20% being singletons, with the ten largest covering 36%. This material consisted of PBMCs, taken before TCRalphabeta/CD19-depleted stem cell transplant. The receptors stem from a boy less than two years old with Wiskott-Aldrich syndrome, due to receive a stem cell transplant.

This chain connects TRBV5-1 to TRBJ1-1, with TRBD1 identical over 7 bases. Germline CDR1 is SGHRS and CDR2 is YFSETQ. The CDR3 has 16 residues. With V trimmed by 0 bases and J by 2 bases, 7 bases remained unmatched. The CDR3 region is CASSLGQGVLNTEAFF. DNA for the CDR3: TGCGCCAGCAGCTTGGGACAGGGAGTTTTAAACACTGAAGCTTTCTTT.

J is TRBJ1-5 and V is TRBV20-1; D remains unclear. Looked up from germline, CDR1 is DFQATT and CDR2 is SNEGSKA (reference sequence). The CDR3 has 13 amino acids. V was trimmed by 3 bases and J by 3 bases, leaving 9 bases between them. The CDR3 loop reads CSARREINQPQHF. In DNA form, the CDR3 reads TGCAGTGCTAGGAGGGAGATCAATCAGCCCCAGCATTTT.

J is TRBJ2-1 and V is TRBV5-1; D uncertain. The CDR3 is made up of 16 amino acids. CDR1 and CDR2 from the germline V gene are SGHRS and YFSETQ. V was shortened by 0 bases and J by 0 bases, with 10 bases between the two germline ends. CDR3 protein: CASSLAPISSYNEQFF. As DNA, the CDR3 is TGCGCCAGCAGCTTGGCGCCCATCAGCTCCTACAATGAGCAGTTCTTC.

V is TRBV29-1 and J is TRBJ1-5; D remains unclear. Germline lookup yields CDR1 SQVTM and CDR2 ANQGSEA. V lost 4 bases and J 0 bases, leaving 7 bases between the germline ends. This CDR3 has 13 residues. The CDR3 sequence: CSVAVSSNQPQHF. CDR3 sequence (DNA): TGCAGCGTTGCGGTATCTAGCAATCAGCCCCAGCATTTT.

The chain has TRBV5-1 and TRBJ2-3; 9 nucleotides line up with TRBD2. The CDR3 length is 18 residues. Germline loops: CDR1 SGHRS, CDR2 YFSETQ. V was clipped by 4 bases and J by 4 bases; unmatched bases: 16. CDR3 nucleotides: TGCGCCAGCAGCATTAGACCGGGACTAGCATATAGGGCAGATACGCAGTATTTT. Its translation is CASSIRPGLAYRADTQYF.

This clonotype was counted between two and nine times. Relative to the germline gene, one junction end is altered; a read error may explain this. The chain recombines TRBV12-3 or TRBV12-4 with TRBJ2-1; no definite D call. This CDR3 region has 12 residues. CDR3 in amino acids: CASSPIDSSPYF. CDR3 nucleotide sequence: TGTGCCAGCAGCCCGATTGACTCCAGTCCATACTTC.

The V gene is TRBV18, the J gene TRBJ2-3, with unresolved D. The CDR3 runs to 13 residues. Looked up from germline, CDR1 is KGHSH and CDR2 is LQKENI. Trimming stripped 3 bases from V and 2 bases from J, with 6 bases between. The CDR3 here is CASSPDVTDTQYF. CDR3 nucleotide sequence: TGTGCCAGCTCACCCGACGTCACAGATACGCAGTATTTT.

The chain recombines TRBV29-1 with TRBJ2-5; D is possibly TRBD1 (5 bases). V lost 4 bases and J 5 bases, leaving 11 bases between the germline ends. The CDR3 spans 12 residues. Germline V CDR1 and CDR2: SQVTM, ANQGSEA. The CDR3: CSVAQGDETQYF. The CDR3 coding sequence is TGCAGCGTTGCTCAGGGTGATGAGACCCAGTACTTC.

In this sample, this clonotype turned up a few times. The V gene is TRBV10-3, the J gene TRBJ2-3; no firm D call. The ends were cut back, 5 bases at V and 2 bases at J, with 11 bases in the middle. Germline CDR1 ENHRY, CDR2 SYGVKD. The CDR3 contains 14 residues. The CDR3 spells CAISLRSYTDTQYF. CDR3 in DNA: TGTGCCATCAGTTTACGGTCCTACACAGATACGCAGTATTTT.